This is a list of T cell receptor beta chains from one sample in a study of T cells in localized non-small cell lung cancer. Assay: immunoSEQ multiplex PCR; the TCRdb copy retains only in-frame clones and omits some. The sample holds 30,000 to 35,000 clones, 88% seen once. Sample: peripheral blood, taken before any cancer treatment. These receptors all come from a woman aged 35 to 70 with stage I lung adenocarcinoma. The CDR3 runs from the conserved cysteine through the conserved F or W. The D gene is left open where the match is weak. Clone size, where shown, is once, few, many, or a class for clones that have expanded.

D gene	V gene	J gene	clone size	CDR3 length	CDR3 DNA	CDR3 protein
TRBD1	TRBV2	TRBJ1-2	-	14	TGTGCCAGCATCTTTGACAGGGCTGAATGGGGCTACACCTTC	CASIFDRAEWGYTF
-	TRBV6-1	TRBJ2-7	-	14	TGTGCCAGCAGTGAAGTGGGCAGGGGCCACGAGCAGTACTTC	CASSEVGRGHEQYF
-	TRBV4-2	TRBJ2-1	once	12	TGTGCCAGCAGCGGTAATCGGAATGAGCAGTTCTTC	CASSGNRNEQFF
TRBD1	TRBV10-3	TRBJ1-4	once	15	TGTGCCATCAGGACCGGGACAGGGGAGAATGAAAAACTGTTTTTT	CAIRTGTGENEKLFF
-	TRBV18	TRBJ2-3	-	12	TGTGCCAGCTCACCACGATTAGATACGCAGTATTTT	CASSPRLDTQYF
-	TRBV5-1	TRBJ1-4	-	15	TGCGCCAGCAGTGTGTCAGGGGAAACTAATGAAAAACTGTTTTTT	CASSVSGETNEKLFF
-	TRBV5-4	TRBJ1-2	-	15	TGTGCCAGCAGCACCCCGACGGGGACCAACTATGGCTACACCTTC	CASSTPTGTNYGYTF
-	TRBV7-2	TRBJ2-7	-	14	TGTGCCAGCAGCTTAGGGAGATCTTCCTACGAGCAGTACTTC	CASSLGRSSYEQYF
-	TRBV7-6	TRBJ1-1	-	14	TGTGCCAGCAGCTTATCCTGGGGGAAGTCTGAAGCTTTCTTT	CASSLSWGKSEAFF
TRBD1	TRBV29-1	TRBJ1-2	-	13	TGCAGCGGACGGACAGGGGTTGTCGATGGCTACACCTTC	CSGRTGVVDGYTF
TRBD1	TRBV5-1	TRBJ1-2	-	14	TGCGCCAGCAGCTTCGGGGACAGGGAAGATGGCTACACCTTC	CASSFGDREDGYTF
-	TRBV7-9	TRBJ2-2	-	15	TGTGCCAGCAGCATGGGGGGACTGAACACCGGGGAGCTGTTTTTT	CASSMGGLNTGELFF
TRBD1	TRBV7-2	TRBJ2-4	-	15	TGTGCCAGCAGCTCTCAGACAGGGAACAAAAACATTCAGTACTTC	CASSSQTGNKNIQYF
TRBD2	TRBV10-3	TRBJ2-7	-	16	TGTGCCATCAGTGAGATAATGGAGGGACTAGGGTCCGAGCAGTACTTC	CAISEIMEGLGSEQYF
TRBD1	TRBV19	TRBJ2-2	few	14	TGTGCCAGTAGCGTACAGGGGGCGTACGGGGAGCTGTTTTTT	CASSVQGAYGELFF
-	TRBV6-6	TRBJ2-1	-	16	TGTGCCAGCAGTTTTGGGCAGACTTCTATCAACAATGAGCAGTTCTTC	CASSFGQTSINNEQFF
TRBD1	TRBV4-1	TRBJ1-3	-	18	TGCGCCAGCAGCCAAGGCGAGAGTTGGGACAGGGGTCAAGACACCATATATTTT	CASSQGESWDRGQDTIYF
TRBD1	TRBV11-2	TRBJ2-2	-	16	TGTGCCAGCAGCCAACCACCGGGACAGGGGACCGGGGAGCTGTTTTTT	CASSQPPGQGTGELFF
-	TRBV9	TRBJ2-3	once	15	TGTGCCAGCAGCATAGGGGGTAGCTACACAGATACGCAGTATTTT	CASSIGGSYTDTQYF
-	TRBV6-5	TRBJ1-5	once	13	TGTGCCAGCAGGAACCAGGAAAATCAGCCCCAGCATTTT	CASRNQENQPQHF
TRBD2	TRBV11-3	TRBJ2-5	-	15	TGTGCCAGCAGCGAGGGGCTAGCGGGGGGCCAGACCCAGTACTTC	CASSEGLAGGQTQYF
-	TRBV7-8	TRBJ1-2	-	16	TGTGCCAGCAGCTTAGCGGGGAGGGGCGCGGGCTATGGCTACACCTTC	CASSLAGRGAGYGYTF
-	TRBV19	TRBJ2-2	-	11	TGTGCCACACAGGGCACCGGGGAGCTGTTTTTT	CATQGTGELFF
TRBD2	TRBV10-3	TRBJ2-3	-	14	TGTGCCACAGGACTAGCGGGGATCACAGATACGCAGTATTTT	CATGLAGITDTQYF
-	TRBV29-1	TRBJ2-7	-	14	TGCAGCGTTGAAGATTCAGTGAACAAGATTGAGCAGTACTTC	CSVEDSVNKIEQYF
TRBD2	TRBV7-2	TRBJ2-3	-	16	TGTGCCAGCAGCTTGGATAGCGGGGGAAGCACAGATACGCAGTATTTT	CASSLDSGGSTDTQYF
-	TRBV6-5	TRBJ2-7	-	15	TGTGCCAGCAGCTCCCTTTCCGGATTCTCCTACGAGCAGTACTTC	CASSSLSGFSYEQYF
TRBD2	TRBV7-2	TRBJ2-1	-	18	TGTGCCAGCAGCTCTGCCGGGACTAGCGGGGGGTATAGGGATGAGCAGTTCTTC	CASSSAGTSGGYRDEQFF